Listed here are 20 T cell receptor beta chains from one sample, sequenced in a study of blood T cell repertoires in COVID-19. Profiling relied on immunoSEQ multiplex PCR, and the TCRdb table lists in-frame clones only, not all of them. This table holds 200,000 or so clones, 85% to 90% found once. The sample comprised peripheral blood. The source is a man aged 55 to 69 with acute or convalescent COVID-19.

The rearrangement joins TRBV6-6 to TRBJ2-1, with 11 bases aligning to TRBD2. From germline, CDR1 is MNHNY and CDR2 SVGAGI (reference sequence). With V trimmed by 6 bases and J by 6 bases, 7 bases remained unmatched. The CDR3 consists of 15 residues. CDR3 sequence reads: CASRSGSGGANEQFF. CDR3 nucleotide sequence: TGTGCCAGCAGGTCGGGTAGCGGGGGGGCCAATGAGCAGTTCTTC.

This chain links TRBV6-5 with TRBJ1-5, with TRBD1 as a possible D gene (6 bases). Trimming removed 5 bases at V and 3 bases at J, with 14 bases between. The germline V gene has CDR1 MNHEY and CDR2 SVGAGI. This CDR3 contains 15 residues. For the CDR3, the DNA is TGTGCCAGCAGTACGGACAGAGGGCTCAATCAGCCCCAGCATTTT. This translates into CASSTDRGLNQPQHF.

This chain uses TRBV5-1 with TRBJ2-7; TRBD2 agrees at 11 bases. J gave up 3 bases and V 4 bases, and 3 bases lay outside the gene matches. Germline V lookup: CDR1 SGHRS, CDR2 YFSETQ. This CDR3 spans 14 amino acids. The CDR3, as DNA: TGCGCCAGCAGCCCAGGGACTAGCGGCTACGAGCAGTACTTC. Translation: CASSPGTSGYEQYF.

V and J are TRBV15 and TRBJ1-3, with D uncertain. The germline gives CDR1 LNHNV, CDR2 YYDKDF (reference sequence). The CDR3 consists of 14 residues. The V end was cut by 1 base, the J end by 0 bases, with 4 bases between. CDR3 sequence reads: CATSRAGSGNTIYF. CDR3 bases: TGTGCCACCAGCAGAGCAGGCTCTGGAAACACCATATATTTT.

This clone was detected only a few times. The chain couples TRBV5-1 to TRBJ1-2; TRBD1 matches 9 bases. The length of the CDR3 is 15 residues. The ends lost 4 bases at V and 0 bases at J; junction bases unmatched: 4. Germline loops: CDR1 SGHRS, CDR2 YFSETQ. CDR3 bases: TGCGCCAGCAGCCCGGGACAGGGCGCTAACTATGGCTACACCTTC. Translation: CASSPGQGANYGYTF.

This sequence joins TRBV2 and TRBJ2-7, with D perhaps matching TRBD1 (5 bases). The germline V gene has CDR1 SNHLY and CDR2 FYNNEI. V was pared by 9 bases and J by 7 bases, with 16 bases between. The CDR3 has 12 amino acids. CDR3: CASEDRTWEQYF. The CDR3 nucleotides are TGTGCCAGTGAAGACAGAACATGGGAGCAGTACTTC.

This chain joins TRBV14 and TRBJ2-2, with 10 bases that match TRBD2. Germline lookup yields CDR1 SGHDN and CDR2 FVKESK. Trimming removed 4 bases from V and 8 bases from J; junction bases left unmatched: 7. This CDR3 spans 15 amino acids. The CDR3 is CASSRKAGGTGELFF. The CDR3 DNA reads TGTGCCAGCAGCCGAAAAGCGGGGGGGACTGGGGAGCTGTTTTTT.

This rearrangement joins TRBV2 to TRBJ1-4; D may be TRBD1 (6 bases). Trimming shortened V by 10 bases and J by 7 bases, and 13 bases separated the two germline ends. CDR3 length: 12 amino acids. CDR1 and CDR2 from the germline V gene are SNHLY and FYNNEI. CDR3: CAIKGGPEKLFF. As DNA, the CDR3 is TGTGCCATCAAGGGGGGGCCTGAAAAACTGTTTTTT.

The genes are TRBV2 and TRBJ2-7, with TRBD2 matching over 9 bases. From germline, CDR1 is SNHLY and CDR2 FYNNEI. The V gene end was trimmed by 7 bases and the J gene end by 0 bases; junction bases not matched to a gene: 10. This CDR3 has 16 residues. CDR3 bases: TGTGCCAGCAAACTAGCGGGCCCCCGTCGCTCCTACGAGCAGTACTTC. It codes for CASKLAGPRRSYEQYF.

The V gene is TRBV7-9, the J gene TRBJ2-3; TRBD2 matches at 7 bases. Trimming at V came to 5 bases and at J to 6 bases, leaving 17 bases not matched to a gene. Germline CDR1 SEHNR, CDR2 FQNEAQ (reference sequence). The CDR3 loop spans 17 amino acids. CDR3 amino acids: CASSPGAAGVPGDTQYF. In nucleotides, the CDR3 is TGTGCCAGCAGCCCCGGGGCGGCGGGGGTCCCGGGGGATACGCAGTATTTT.

The chain joins TRBV5-6 to TRBJ2-3, with 8 bases identical to TRBD2. Germline V gene sequence: CDR1 SGHDT, CDR2 YYEEEE. The V segment lost 3 bases and the J segment 6 bases; nucleotides outside the gene matches: 6. This CDR3 is built from 14 residues. The CDR3 nucleotides read TGTGCCAGCAGCTCCGGGACTAGTATCGATACGCAGTATTTT. It yields the protein CASSSGTSIDTQYF. Looking up the rest from reference TRBV5-6 and TRBJ2-3 gives the full variable domain: DAGVTQSPTHLIKTRGQQVTLRCSPKSGHDTVSWYQQALGQGPQFIFQYYEEEERQRGNFPDRFSGHQFPNYSSELNVNALLLGDSALYLCASSSGTSIDTQYFGPGTRLTVL.

The CDR3 is CASSGRTGYGYTF. Written as DNA, the CDR3 is TGTGCCAGTAGTGGCCGGACAGGGTATGGCTACACCTTC. The V and J genes are TRBV19 and TRBJ1-2; 8 nucleotides match TRBD1. The CDR3 sequence is 13 residues long. CDR1 and CDR2 from the germline V gene are LNHDA and SQIVND (reference sequence). V lost 5 bases and J lost 5; bases outside the gene matches: 4.

This chain connects TRBV3-1 (or the pseudogene TRBV3-2) to TRBJ2-2, with a possible D match to TRBD1 (5 bases). V dropped 0 bases and J dropped 7 bases, with 21 bases sitting between them. The CDR3 loop spans 18 amino acids. In germline, CDR1 is LGHDT, CDR2 YNNKEL (reference sequence). The CDR3 reads CASSQDRGRKGWDGELFF. The CDR3 nucleotides are TGTGCCAGCAGCCAAGATAGGGGTCGGAAAGGGTGGGACGGGGAGCTGTTTTTT.

The CDR3: CAISDSLTEAFF. As DNA, the CDR3 is TGTGCCATCAGTGACAGTCTGACTGAAGCTTTCTTT. V is TRBV10-3 and J is TRBJ1-1; D gene ambiguous. Germline-derived CDR1 and CDR2 are ENHRY and SYGVKD. Between the trimmed V and J ends, which lost 3 bases and 5 bases, there was a span of 7 bases. The CDR3 has 12 amino acids.

This clone was counted a few times. CDR3 in amino acids: CASTPSPQGNSPLHF. The CDR3, as DNA: TGCGCCAGCACCCCATCTCCGCAGGGAAATTCACCCCTCCACTTT. The rearrangement joins TRBV5-1 to TRBJ1-6; D possibly corresponds to TRBD1 (5 bases). The germline gives CDR1 SGHRS, CDR2 YFSETQ. This CDR3 has 15 residues. V lost 6 bases and J 7 bases, leaving 17 bases between the germline ends.

This rearrangement joins TRBV28 to TRBJ1-6, with a tentative D call TRBD1 (5 bases). Germline loops: CDR1 MDHEN, CDR2 SYDVKM. The V end was cut by 5 bases, the J end by 7 bases, with 15 bases between. The CDR3 covers 15 residues. The CDR3 DNA sequence: TGTGCCAGCAGTCCCGCCCCAGGGCTGAATTCACCCCTCCACTTT. Translated: CASSPAPGLNSPLHF.

This clone occurred once. The J gene is TRBJ1-1, the V gene TRBV4-2; 7 bases are a match to TRBD1. The V segment lost 4 bases and the J segment 3 bases; nucleotides outside the gene matches: 8. The CDR3 length is 15 residues. CDR1 LGHNA and CDR2 YNFKEQ come from the germline V gene. The CDR3 DNA sequence: TGTGCCAGCAGCCCCCGGGGACAGTCGGACACTGAAGCTTTCTTT. It specifies CASSPRGQSDTEAFF.

J is TRBJ1-5 and V is TRBV19; 7 bases match TRBD1. V was pared by 4 bases and J by 5 bases, with 8 bases of the junction left unmatched. The CDR3 totals 15 residues. Germline CDR1 LNHDA, CDR2 SQIVND (reference sequence). CDR3 in DNA: TGTGCCAGTAGTAGATTCGGGACAGCTTATCAGCCCCAGCATTTT. Protein: CASSRFGTAYQPQHF.

This clone has just a few counts. The V gene is TRBV7-2, the J gene TRBJ2-5; the D gene is possibly TRBD1 (7 bases). V was shortened by 5 bases and J by 7 bases, with 20 bases between the two germline ends. The CDR3 runs 15 residues. Germline V gene lookup returns CDR1 SGHTA and CDR2 FQGNSA. This chain's CDR3 is CASSRARGQGGTQYF. CDR3 in DNA: TGTGCCAGCAGCCGCGCTCGGGGCCAGGGGGGGACCCAGTACTTC.

The J gene is TRBJ2-2, the V gene TRBV19; 9 bases match TRBD2. V was pared by 7 bases and J by 6 bases, with 18 bases of the junction left unmatched. Germline lookup yields CDR1 LNHDA and CDR2 SQIVND (reference sequence). The CDR3 has 18 amino acids. The CDR3 bases are TGTGCCAGTATTCCCCAACCTGCTAGCGGGAAGGATTCCGGGGAGCTGTTTTTT. This sequence encodes CASIPQPASGKDSGELFF.